These 3 T cell receptor beta chains were sequenced from one sample in a study of blood T cell repertoires in COVID-19. This table comes from immunoSEQ multiplex PCR, and its TCRdb copy is limited to in-frame clones, with some not included. In the table there are approximately 54,000 clones, 75% to 95% of which are singletons. Sequencing used peripheral blood. The receptor source for this set is a woman in her 40s with active COVID-19.

The genes are TRBV10-3 and TRBJ1-5; 7 positions agree with TRBD1. The CDR3 runs to 14 residues. CDR1 and CDR2 from the germline V gene are ENHRY and SYGVKD. The junction had 6 bases not matched to a gene; V was cut back by 6 bases and J by 4 bases. This CDR3 is CAISPGQVNQPQHF. Written as DNA, the CDR3 is TGTGCCATCAGCCCCGGACAGGTAAATCAGCCCCAGCATTTT.

There are a few counts of this clone. V is TRBV7-3 and J is TRBJ1-1, with 7 bases that match TRBD1. The CDR3 is 16 residues long. The V segment lost 1 base and the J segment 2 bases; nucleotides outside the gene matches: 7. In germline, CDR1 is SGHTA, CDR2 FQGTGA. The CDR3 spells CASSLNGAGGNTEAFF. The CDR3 nucleotides read TGTGCCAGCAGCTTAAATGGGGCAGGGGGAAACACTGAAGCTTTCTTT.

This chain uses TRBV13 with TRBJ2-3, with D unclear. V lost 2 bases, J lost 4 bases, and 16 bases lay in between. CDR1 is PRHDT and CDR2 is FYEKMQ in the germline V gene (reference sequence). The CDR3 is made up of 16 amino acids. CDR3 nucleotides: TGTGCCAGCAGCTTAAGAGTAAGCATTCCCTCAGATACGCAGTATTTT. Protein sequence: CASSLRVSIPSDTQYF.